The 24 T cell receptor beta chains presented below share a single source sample, sequenced in a study of blood T cells in healthy people across ages. Then a second PCR, running roughly 7 to 12 cycles, was carried out with a sample-barcoded 5' primer and a J-beta primer mix. TCRdb used MiXCR to reprocess the 5' RACE reads, holding one entry per CDR3 protein. The sample shows around 780,000 distinct CDR3 sequences, 56% of them seen only once. The sequenced sample consisted of blood. These receptors originate from a man aged 40-49 years in good health.

This clonotype was counted only a few times. One junction end does not reproduce the germline sequence, and a read error may be involved. V and J are TRBV5-6 and TRBJ2-3, with D uncertain. The CDR3 is 16 amino acids. The V gene's germline CDR1 is SGHDT and CDR2 YYEEEE. The CDR3 sequence: CASSLAMTARGDTQYF. DNA for the CDR3: TGTGCCAGCAGTTTGGCCATGACGGCCCGCGGAGATACGCAGTATTTT.

J is TRBJ2-7 and V is TRBV6-6; a weak D match, TRBD1 (5 bases). V shed 4 bases and J shed 6 bases, with 13 bases lying between them. The CDR3 loop spans 13 amino acids. Germline CDR1 reads MNHNY; CDR2 reads SVGAGI (reference sequence). CDR3 sequence reads: CASSFAGKGEQYF. In DNA, the CDR3 is TGTGCCAGCAGTTTTGCAGGGAAAGGCGAGCAGTACTTC.

This rearrangement joins TRBV28 to TRBJ2-7; the D gene could be TRBD1 or TRBD2 (5 bases each). CDR3 length: 15 amino acids. The germline V gene encodes CDR1 MDHEN and CDR2 SYDVKM. V lost 5 bases, J lost 5 bases, and 19 bases lay in between. In DNA form, the CDR3 reads TGTGCCAGCAGTACCCTTGGGGGAAGTACAGACGAGCAGTACTTC. Translating it yields CASSTLGGSTDEQYF. Full variable domain (rest looked up from reference TRBV28 and TRBJ2-7): DVKVTQSSRYLVKRTGEKVFLECVQDMDHENMFWYRQDPGLGLRLIYFSYDVKMKEKGDIPEGYSVSREKKERFSLILESASTNQTSMYLCASSTLGGSTDEQYFGPGTRLTVT.

This clonotype has just a few counts. This chain joins TRBV29-1 and TRBJ2-6; D not certain. This CDR3 has 15 residues. CDR1 is SQVTM, CDR2 ANQGSEA, per germline. V was cut by 1 base and J by 0 bases, with 7 bases left in between. The DNA of the CDR3 is TGCAGCGTTGAAGGCCCGTCCTCTGGGGCCAACGTCCTGACTTTC. It translates to CSVEGPSSGANVLTF.

This rearrangement joins TRBV20-1 to TRBJ2-1; D possibly matches TRBD1 or TRBD2 (5 bases each). The J call may be faulty, since TRBJ2-7 better matches the DNA end. Germline CDR1 is DFQATT and CDR2 is SNEGSKA (reference sequence). The CDR3 length is 14 residues. The CDR3 sequence is CSARDRDLGYEQYF. The CDR3 DNA follows: TGCAGTGCTAGAGACCGGGACCTGGGGTACGAGCAGTACTTC.

The chain has TRBV6-6 and TRBJ2-5; unclear D gene. The last part of the DNA fits TRBJ2-7 better; the J call may be wrong. CDR1 and CDR2 from the germline V gene are MNHNY and SVGAGI (reference sequence). CDR3 size: 14 residues. This chain's CDR3 is CASTFGPERDEQYF. The CDR3 DNA reads TGTGCCAGCACCTTCGGACCCGAACGGGACGAGCAGTACTTC.

This chain joins TRBV20-1 and TRBJ2-6; D might be TRBD1 (6 bases). CDR1 DFQATT and CDR2 SNEGSKA come from the germline V gene (reference sequence). Between the trimmed V and J ends, which lost 3 bases and 2 bases, there was a span of 14 bases. The CDR3 is made up of 16 amino acids. CDR3 protein: CSASAGVTPGANVLTF. The CDR3 DNA is TGCAGTGCTAGCGCAGGGGTGACTCCTGGGGCCAACGTCCTGACTTTC.

The rearrangement uses TRBV2 and TRBJ1-1; D is possibly TRBD1 (5 bases). The CDR3 loop spans 13 amino acids. CDR1 and CDR2 from the germline V gene are SNHLY and FYNNEI. Trimming pared 10 bases from V and 5 bases from J, leaving 17 bases between. This chain's CDR3 is CATLGGVGTEAFF. The CDR3 DNA sequence: TGTGCCACCTTGGGGGGAGTGGGGACTGAAGCTTTCTTT.

This clonotype showed up just a few times. This CDR3 is CASSQDRFGGEQFF. The DNA for the CDR3 is TGTGCCAGCAGCCAAGATCGGTTTGGGGGGGAGCAGTTCTTC. This chain uses TRBV4-2 with TRBJ2-1; D perhaps matches TRBD2 (6 bases). This CDR3 spans 14 amino acids. V was cut by 0 bases and J by 10 bases, with 13 bases left in between. The germline V gene encodes CDR1 LGHNA and CDR2 YNFKEQ.

This chain uses TRBV7-2 with TRBJ2-7; perhaps TRBD1 as D (6 bases). This CDR3 has 16 residues. Per the germline V gene, CDR1 is SGHTA and CDR2 is FQGNSA. Trimming removed 5 bases at V and 7 bases at J, with 24 bases between. DNA of the CDR3: TGTGCCAGCAGCATCACCGGGACATCCTCCTACAATGAGCAGTACTTC. This codes for CASSITGTSSYNEQYF.

This clonotype was detected only a few times. The chain couples TRBV18 to TRBJ2-7; D possibly corresponds to TRBD1 (6 bases). The germline V and J ends were trimmed by 3 bases and 2 bases, with 11 bases remaining between them. Germline V gene sequence: CDR1 KGHSH, CDR2 LQKENI. The CDR3 length is 14 residues. DNA for the CDR3: TGTGCCAGCTCACCGGCAGGGGTCCCCTACGAGCAGTACTTC. This codes for CASSPAGVPYEQYF.

This clonotype came up a few times. The genes are TRBV7-2 and TRBJ2-7; TRBD1 might be the D (6 bases). Trimming pared 3 bases from V and 0 bases from J, leaving 12 bases between. Germline CDR1 SGHTA, CDR2 FQGNSA. The CDR3 consists of 15 residues. CDR3 amino acids: CASSLGAFLSYEQYF. The CDR3 DNA sequence: TGTGCCAGCAGCTTGGGGGCCTTCCTCTCCTACGAGCAGTACTTC.

The rearrangement links TRBV20-1 to TRBJ2-1; 9 bases fit TRBD2. Trimming at V came to 0 bases and at J to 9 bases, leaving 9 bases not matched to a gene. Germline values: CDR1 DFQATT, CDR2 SNEGSKA (reference sequence). This CDR3 has 15 amino acids. In nucleotides, the CDR3 is TGCAGTGCTAGAGAGCTGGTAGCGGGAGCTGCTGAGCAGTTCTTC. It is translated as CSARELVAGAAEQFF.

The chain carries TRBV7-3 and TRBJ2-5; D perhaps matches TRBD2 (5 bases). Germline-derived CDR1 and CDR2 are SGHTA and FQGTGA. The CDR3 spans 14 residues. V lost 2 bases, J lost 11 bases, and 18 bases lay in between. CDR3 nucleotide sequence: TGTGCCAGCAGCTTACGGGGTCTCTCCCATGAGCAGTACTTC. The encoded protein is CASSLRGLSHEQYF.

The chain's CDR3 is CAISSMESTDTQYF. DNA of the CDR3: TGTGCCATCAGCTCCATGGAAAGCACAGATACGCAGTATTTT. This chain links TRBV10-3 with TRBJ2-3; D uncertain. This CDR3 has 14 residues. Germline V CDR1 and CDR2: ENHRY, SYGVKD. Trimming took off 6 bases at V and 0 bases at J, with 10 bases between the two ends.

The chain carries TRBV4-1 and TRBJ2-3; D call uncertain. CDR3 length: 12 residues. Trimming removed 0 bases at V and 8 bases at J, with 6 bases between. Germline V CDR1 and CDR2: MGHRA, YSYEKL. CDR3 bases: TGCGCCAGCAGCCAAGAGGAGCTTACGCAGTATTTT. This codes for CASSQEELTQYF.

J is TRBJ2-7 and V is TRBV6-6; 14 positions agree with TRBD2. The CDR3 length is 16 residues. Germline V gene sequence: CDR1 MNHNY, CDR2 SVGAGI (reference sequence). V dropped 6 bases and J dropped 11; count of bases not matched to a gene: 15. CDR3 amino acids: CASSSGGTSGRGKEYF. The CDR3 DNA reads as TGTGCCAGCAGCTCTGGGGGGACTAGCGGGAGAGGTAAAGAGTACTTC.

The rearrangement uses TRBV29-1 and TRBJ2-3; 9 bases map to TRBD1. V trimming: 0 bases; J trimming: 6 bases; junction bases outside the gene matches: 13. Germline V gene sequence: CDR1 SQVTM, CDR2 ANQGSEA. CDR3 length: 17 residues. CDR3 amino acids: CSVEDPITGGRHDTQYF. Here the CDR3 DNA reads TGCAGCGTTGAAGACCCCATCACAGGGGGCCGACACGATACGCAGTATTTT.

The CDR3 sequence is CASSLTGEVSTDTQYF. The CDR3, as DNA: TGTGCCAGCAGTTTAACAGGTGAAGTTAGCACAGATACGCAGTATTTT. The V gene is TRBV27, the J gene TRBJ2-3; TRBD1 is a possible D gene (5 bases). The V and J ends lost 2 bases and 0 bases respectively, with 12 bases between them. This CDR3 contains 16 residues. From germline, CDR1 is MNHEY and CDR2 SMNVEV (reference sequence).

A few counts support this clonotype. This chain connects TRBV28 to TRBJ2-4, with 8 bases lining up with TRBD1. With the DNA end fitting TRBJ2-7 better, the J assignment may be wrong. Germline V gene lookup returns CDR1 MDHEN and CDR2 SYDVKM. The CDR3 contains 15 residues. DNA of the CDR3: TGTGCCAGCAGTTTATGCGACAGGGGCGGTTGCGAGCAGTACTTC. Residues: CASSLCDRGGCEQYF.

The chain uses TRBV7-2 and TRBJ1-1; possible D gene TRBD1, 6 bases. The V end was cut by 0 bases, the J end by 4 bases, with 12 bases between. The CDR3 sequence is 15 residues long. Germline values: CDR1 SGHTA, CDR2 FQGNSA. For the CDR3, the DNA is TGTGCCAGCAGCTTAGCGCCACAGGGTGGCACTGAAGCTTTCTTT. This encodes CASSLAPQGGTEAFF.

The rearrangement links TRBV29-1 to TRBJ2-1; possibly TRBD1 or TRBD2 for D (5 bases each). The ends were cut back, 4 bases at V and 8 bases at J, with 21 bases in the middle. CDR1 SQVTM and CDR2 ANQGSEA come from the germline V gene. This CDR3 is built from 15 residues. The CDR3 DNA is TGCAGCGTTGTCTCTTCTAGCCTTCGGGGCTATGAGCAGTTCTTC. This translates into CSVVSSSLRGYEQFF.

V usage is TRBV7-2 and J usage is TRBJ1-1; 9 positions match TRBD1. Germline V gene lookup returns CDR1 SGHTA and CDR2 FQGNSA. The CDR3 loop spans 17 amino acids. J gave up 2 bases and V 1 base, and 8 bases lay outside the gene matches. Written as DNA, the CDR3 is TGTGCCAGCAGCTTAGTGGGGACAGGGACCCTTAACACTGAAGCTTTCTTT. This sequence encodes CASSLVGTGTLNTEAFF.

In this sample, this clonotype turned up a few times. The V and J genes are TRBV6-5 and TRBJ2-4; 8 bases align to TRBD1. Germline V gene data show CDR1 as MNHEY and CDR2 as SVGAGI. The CDR3 contains 17 residues. Trimming at V came to 4 bases and at J to 6 bases, leaving 14 bases not matched to a gene. In nucleotides, the CDR3 is TGTGCCAGCAGTTCACCCACATTTGACAGGGGAAGAAACATTCAGTACTTC. This translates into CASSSPTFDRGRNIQYF.